This T cell receptor (beta chain) was identified during a study of T cell repertoires in cytomegalovirus infection. Per germline, CDR1 SEHNR and CDR2 FQNEAQ (reference sequence). The CDR3 has 14 amino acids. With 5 bases removed from V and 4 bases from J, the gap between germline ends came to 11 bases. From the reads, TCRdb called clonotypes with MiXCR, one entry per CDR3 protein. Found here are under 850,000 distinct CDR3 sequences, about a third of them singletons; the top ten hold roughly 2.9%. V gene TRBV7-9 combines with J gene TRBJ1-4; D ambiguous. The specimen was PBMCs. The receptor was isolated from a human donor in good health (CMV status not recorded). Some clones in this sample may be carry-over from other donors' samples. The CDR3: CASSPGANNEKLFF. Here the CDR3 DNA reads TGTGCCAGCAGCCCGGGAGCGAATAATGAAAAACTGTTTTTT.